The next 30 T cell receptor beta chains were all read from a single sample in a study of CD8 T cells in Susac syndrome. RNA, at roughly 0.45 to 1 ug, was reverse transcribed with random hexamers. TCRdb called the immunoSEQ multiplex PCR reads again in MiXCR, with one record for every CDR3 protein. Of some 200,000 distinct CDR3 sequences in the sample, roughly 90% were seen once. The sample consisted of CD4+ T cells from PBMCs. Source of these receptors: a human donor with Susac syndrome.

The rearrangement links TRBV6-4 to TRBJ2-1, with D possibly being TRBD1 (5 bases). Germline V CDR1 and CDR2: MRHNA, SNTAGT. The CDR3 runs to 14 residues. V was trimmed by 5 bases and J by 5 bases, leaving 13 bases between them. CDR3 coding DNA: TGTGCCAGCAGTAATAAGGGGAAAAACAATGAGCAGTTCTTC. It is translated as CASSNKGKNNEQFF.

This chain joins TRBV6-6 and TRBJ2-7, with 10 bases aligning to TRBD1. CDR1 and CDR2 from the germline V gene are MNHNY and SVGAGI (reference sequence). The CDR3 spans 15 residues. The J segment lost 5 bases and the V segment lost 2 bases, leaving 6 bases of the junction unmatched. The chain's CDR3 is CASSYPGTGVDEQYF. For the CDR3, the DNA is TGTGCCAGCAGTTACCCCGGGACAGGGGTTGACGAGCAGTACTTC.

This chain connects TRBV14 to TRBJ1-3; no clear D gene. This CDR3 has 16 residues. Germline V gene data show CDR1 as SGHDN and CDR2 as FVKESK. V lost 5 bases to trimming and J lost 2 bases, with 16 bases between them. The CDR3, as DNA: TGTGCCAGCAGCGCGTTTCGGGGAGGGACTGGAAACACCATATATTTT. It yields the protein CASSAFRGGTGNTIYF. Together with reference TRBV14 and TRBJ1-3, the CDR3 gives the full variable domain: EAGVTQFPSHSVIEKGQTVTLRCDPISGHDNLYWYRRVMGKEIKFLLHFVKESKQDESGMPNNRFLAERTGGTYSTLKVQPAELEDSGVYFCASSAFRGGTGNTIYFGEGSWLTVV.

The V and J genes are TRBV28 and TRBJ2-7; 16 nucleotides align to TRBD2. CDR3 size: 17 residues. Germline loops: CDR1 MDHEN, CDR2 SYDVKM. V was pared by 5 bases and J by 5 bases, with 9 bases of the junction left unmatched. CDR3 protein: CASSELGTSGREDEQYF. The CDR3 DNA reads TGTGCCAGCAGTGAGCTCGGGACTAGCGGGAGGGAGGACGAGCAGTACTTC.

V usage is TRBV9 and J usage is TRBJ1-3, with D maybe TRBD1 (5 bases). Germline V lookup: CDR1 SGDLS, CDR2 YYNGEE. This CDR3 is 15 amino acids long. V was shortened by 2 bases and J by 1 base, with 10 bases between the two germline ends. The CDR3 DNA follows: TGTGCCAGCAGCGTCACAGGTTTGTCTGGAAACACCATATATTTT. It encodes CASSVTGLSGNTIYF.

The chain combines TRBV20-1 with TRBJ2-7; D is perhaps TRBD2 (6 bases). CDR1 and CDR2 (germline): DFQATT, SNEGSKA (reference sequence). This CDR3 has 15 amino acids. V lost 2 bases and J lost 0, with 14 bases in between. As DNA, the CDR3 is TGCAGTGCTAGAACCCCCCAGCGGGCCTCCTACGAGCAGTACTTC. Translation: CSARTPQRASYEQYF.

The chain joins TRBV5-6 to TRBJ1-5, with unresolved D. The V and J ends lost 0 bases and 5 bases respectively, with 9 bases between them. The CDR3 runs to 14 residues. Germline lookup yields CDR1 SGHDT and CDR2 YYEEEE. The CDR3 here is CASSLVGSDQPQHF. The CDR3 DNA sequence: TGTGCCAGCAGCTTGGTCGGCAGTGATCAGCCCCAGCATTTT. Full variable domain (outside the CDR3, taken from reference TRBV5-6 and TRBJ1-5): DAGVTQSPTHLIKTRGQQVTLRCSPKSGHDTVSWYQQALGQGPQFIFQYYEEEERQRGNFPDRFSGHQFPNYSSELNVNALLLGDSALYLCASSLVGSDQPQHFGDGTRLSIL.

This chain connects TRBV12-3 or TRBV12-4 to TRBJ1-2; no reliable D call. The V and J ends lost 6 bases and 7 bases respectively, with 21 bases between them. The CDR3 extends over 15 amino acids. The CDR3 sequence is CASSQSGPLKGGYTF. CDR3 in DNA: TGTGCCAGCAGCCAATCCGGTCCCCTTAAGGGTGGCTACACCTTC.

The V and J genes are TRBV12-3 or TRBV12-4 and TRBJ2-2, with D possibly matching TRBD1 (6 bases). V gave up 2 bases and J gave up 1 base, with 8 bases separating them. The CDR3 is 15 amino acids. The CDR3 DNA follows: TGTGCCAGCAGTTTACGACAGGAGAACACCGGGGAGCTGTTTTTT. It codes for CASSLRQENTGELFF.

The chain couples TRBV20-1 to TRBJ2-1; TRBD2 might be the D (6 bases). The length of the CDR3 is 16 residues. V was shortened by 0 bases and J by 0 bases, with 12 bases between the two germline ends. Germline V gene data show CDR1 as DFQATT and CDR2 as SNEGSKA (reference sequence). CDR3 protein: CSARDFSGSSYNEQFF. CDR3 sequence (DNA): TGCAGTGCTAGAGACTTTAGCGGCAGCTCCTACAATGAGCAGTTCTTC.

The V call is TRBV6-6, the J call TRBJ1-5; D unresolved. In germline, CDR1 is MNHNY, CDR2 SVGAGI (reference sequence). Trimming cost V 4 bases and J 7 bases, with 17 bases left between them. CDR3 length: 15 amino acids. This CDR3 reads CASSSPGGVHQPQHF. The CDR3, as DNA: TGTGCCAGCAGTTCCCCCGGCGGGGTCCACCAGCCCCAGCATTTT.

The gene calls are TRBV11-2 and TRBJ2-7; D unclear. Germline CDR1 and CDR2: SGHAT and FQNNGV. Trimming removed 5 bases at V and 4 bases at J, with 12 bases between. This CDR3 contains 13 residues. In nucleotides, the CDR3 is TGTGCCAGCAGCCCAAAAAACGGATACGAGCAGTACTTC. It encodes CASSPKNGYEQYF. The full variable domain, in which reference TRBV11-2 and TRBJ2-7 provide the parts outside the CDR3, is EAGVAQSPRYKIIEKRQSVAFWCNPISGHATLYWYQQILGQGPKLLIQFQNNGVVDDSQLPKDRFSAERLKGVDSTLKIQPAKLEDSAVYLCASSPKNGYEQYFGPGTRLTVT.

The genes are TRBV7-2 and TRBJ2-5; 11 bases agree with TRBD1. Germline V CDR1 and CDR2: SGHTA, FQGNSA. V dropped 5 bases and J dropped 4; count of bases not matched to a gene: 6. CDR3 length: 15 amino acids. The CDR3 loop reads CASSAGQGERETQYF. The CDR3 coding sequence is TGTGCCAGCAGCGCGGGACAGGGGGAGAGAGAGACCCAGTACTTC.

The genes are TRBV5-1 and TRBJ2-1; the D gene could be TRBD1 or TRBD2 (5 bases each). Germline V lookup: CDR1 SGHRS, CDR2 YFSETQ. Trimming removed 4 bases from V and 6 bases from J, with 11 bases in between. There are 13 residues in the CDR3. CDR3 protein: CASSEGTVNEQFF. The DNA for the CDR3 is TGCGCCAGCAGCGAGGGGACGGTCAATGAGCAGTTCTTC.

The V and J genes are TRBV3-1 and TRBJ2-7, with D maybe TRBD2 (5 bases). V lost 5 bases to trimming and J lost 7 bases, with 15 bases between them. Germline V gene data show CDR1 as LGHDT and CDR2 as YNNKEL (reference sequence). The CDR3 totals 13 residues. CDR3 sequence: CASSKTRIGEQYF. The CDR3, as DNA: TGTGCCAGCAGCAAAACTAGAATTGGGGAGCAGTACTTC.

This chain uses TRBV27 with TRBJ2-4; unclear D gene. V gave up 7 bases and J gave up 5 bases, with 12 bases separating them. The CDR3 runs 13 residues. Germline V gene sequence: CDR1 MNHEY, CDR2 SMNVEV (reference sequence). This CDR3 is CASTQIPENIQYF. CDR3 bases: TGTGCCAGCACACAAATCCCAGAAAACATTCAGTACTTC.

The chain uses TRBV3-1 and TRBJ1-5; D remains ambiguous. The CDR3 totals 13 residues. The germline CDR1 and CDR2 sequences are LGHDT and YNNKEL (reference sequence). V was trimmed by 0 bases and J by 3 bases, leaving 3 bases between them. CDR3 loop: CASSQDVNQPQHF. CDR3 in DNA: TGTGCCAGCAGCCAAGATGTCAATCAGCCCCAGCATTTT.

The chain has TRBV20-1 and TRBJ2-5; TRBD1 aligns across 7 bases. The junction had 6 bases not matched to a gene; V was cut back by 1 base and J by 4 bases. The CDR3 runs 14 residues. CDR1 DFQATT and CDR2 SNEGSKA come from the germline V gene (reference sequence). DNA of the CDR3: TGCAGTGCTAGAGTCCCGACAGGGCGAGAGACCCAGTACTTC. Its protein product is CSARVPTGRETQYF.

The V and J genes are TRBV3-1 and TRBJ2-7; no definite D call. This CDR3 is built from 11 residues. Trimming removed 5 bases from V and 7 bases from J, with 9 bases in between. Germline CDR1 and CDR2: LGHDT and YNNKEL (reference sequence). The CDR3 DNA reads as TGTGCCAGCAGCTCCCGACTGGAGCAGTACTTC. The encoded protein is CASSSRLEQYF.

Here the CDR3 DNA reads TGTGCCATCAGATTAGCGGGGGGCCGGGATACGCAGTATTTT. Its protein is CAIRLAGGRDTQYF. The chain uses TRBV10-3 and TRBJ2-3; TRBD2 matches at 10 bases. The CDR3 runs 14 residues. The V and J ends lost 6 bases and 6 bases, in that order; junction bases with no gene match: 6. Germline V gene lookup returns CDR1 ENHRY and CDR2 SYGVKD.

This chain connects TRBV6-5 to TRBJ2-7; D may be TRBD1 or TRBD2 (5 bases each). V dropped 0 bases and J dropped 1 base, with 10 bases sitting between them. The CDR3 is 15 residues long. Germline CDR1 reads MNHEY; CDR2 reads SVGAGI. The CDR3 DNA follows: TGTGCCAGCAGTTACTCCGGGGACGGATCCTACGAGCAGTACTTC. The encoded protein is CASSYSGDGSYEQYF.

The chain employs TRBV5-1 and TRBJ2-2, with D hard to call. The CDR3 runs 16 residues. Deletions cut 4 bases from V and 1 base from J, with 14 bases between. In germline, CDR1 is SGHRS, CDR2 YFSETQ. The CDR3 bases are TGCGCCAGCAGCACCTCGGGTCTGAAGAACACCGGGGAGCTGTTTTTT. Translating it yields CASSTSGLKNTGELFF. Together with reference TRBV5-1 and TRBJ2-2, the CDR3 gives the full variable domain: KAGVTQTPRYLIKTRGQQVTLSCSPISGHRSVSWYQQTPGQGLQFLFEYFSETQRNKGNFPGRFSGRQFSNSRSEMNVSTLELGDSALYLCASSTSGLKNTGELFFGEGSRLTVL.

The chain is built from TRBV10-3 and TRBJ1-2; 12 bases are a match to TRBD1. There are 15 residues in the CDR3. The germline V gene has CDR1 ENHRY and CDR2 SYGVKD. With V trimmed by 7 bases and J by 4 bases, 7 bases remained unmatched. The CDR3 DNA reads TGTGCCATCAAGGGACAGGGGGCGACGGGCTATGGCTACACCTTC. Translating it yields CAIKGQGATGYGYTF.

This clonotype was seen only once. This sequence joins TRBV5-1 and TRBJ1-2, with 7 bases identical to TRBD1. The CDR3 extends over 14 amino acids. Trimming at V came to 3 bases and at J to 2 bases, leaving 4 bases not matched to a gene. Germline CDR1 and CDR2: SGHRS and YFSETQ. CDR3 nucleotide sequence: TGCGCCAGCAGCTCACTACAGGGGAACTATGGCTACACCTTC. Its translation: CASSSLQGNYGYTF.

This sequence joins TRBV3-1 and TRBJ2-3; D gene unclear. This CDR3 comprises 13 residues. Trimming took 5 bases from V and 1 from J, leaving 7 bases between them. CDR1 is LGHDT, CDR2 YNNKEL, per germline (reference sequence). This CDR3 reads CASSSQRTDTQYF. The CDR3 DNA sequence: TGTGCCAGCAGCTCTCAGCGCACAGATACGCAGTATTTT.

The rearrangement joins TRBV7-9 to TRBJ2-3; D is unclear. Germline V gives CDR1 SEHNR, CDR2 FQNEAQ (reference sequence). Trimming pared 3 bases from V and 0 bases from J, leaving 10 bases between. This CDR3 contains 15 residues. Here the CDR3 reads CASSLLETSTDTQYF. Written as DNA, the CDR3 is TGTGCCAGCAGCTTGCTAGAGACTAGCACAGATACGCAGTATTTT.

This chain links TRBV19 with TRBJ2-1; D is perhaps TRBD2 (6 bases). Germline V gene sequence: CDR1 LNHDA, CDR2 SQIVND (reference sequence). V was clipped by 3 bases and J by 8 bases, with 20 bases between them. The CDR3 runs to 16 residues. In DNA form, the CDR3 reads TGTGCCAGTAGTATCGGGCGGGGAGCCCCCCGTGATGAGCAGTTCTTC. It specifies CASSIGRGAPRDEQFF.

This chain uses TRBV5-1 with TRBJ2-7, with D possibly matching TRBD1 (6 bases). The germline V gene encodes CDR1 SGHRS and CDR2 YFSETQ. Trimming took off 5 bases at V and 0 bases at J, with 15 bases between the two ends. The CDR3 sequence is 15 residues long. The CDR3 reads CASRGSLQGSYEQYF. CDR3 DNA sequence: TGCGCCAGCAGAGGGAGCCTACAGGGCTCCTACGAGCAGTACTTC.

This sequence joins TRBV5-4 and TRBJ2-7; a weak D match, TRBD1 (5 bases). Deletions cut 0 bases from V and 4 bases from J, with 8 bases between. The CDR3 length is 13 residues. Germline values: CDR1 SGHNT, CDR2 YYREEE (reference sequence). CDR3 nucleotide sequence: TGTGCCAGCAGCTTGGCAGGGCAATACGAGCAGTACTTC. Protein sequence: CASSLAGQYEQYF.

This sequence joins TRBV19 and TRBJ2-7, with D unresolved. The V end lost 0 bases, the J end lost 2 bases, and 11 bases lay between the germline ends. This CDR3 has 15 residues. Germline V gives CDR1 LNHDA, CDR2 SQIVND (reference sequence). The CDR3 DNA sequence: TGTGCCAGTAGTATAGAGCAGAGATCTACCTACGAGCAGTACTTC. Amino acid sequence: CASSIEQRSTYEQYF.